This T cell receptor (beta chain) emerged from a study of T cells in Graves' hyperthyroidism and ophthalmopathy. Study conclusions and caveats: It was a median around 6 months before onset that the model predicted ophthalmopathy.

The V segment lost 10 bases and the J segment 11 bases; nucleotides outside the gene matches: 8. From germline, CDR1 is MNHEY and CDR2 SVGEGT. The CDR3 covers 11 residues. Details on this clonotype: Its antigen is unidentified.

Subjects with ophthalmopathy showed a Clinical Activity Score no lower than 3, a NOSPECS grade no lower than 4, and a duration shorter than 3 months. Any patient presenting with uncontrolled infection, other autoimmune disease, pregnancy or lactation was left out. PBMCs were derived from 10 ml fresh peripheral blood. RNA transcripts were the template for amplifying TCR beta CDR3 regions. HTBI primers were the set used in a first-round RT-PCR of the TCR CDR3. TCRdb processed the multiplex PCR reads anew with MiXCR; each CDR3 protein has one entry. The sample consists of nearly 600,000 distinct CDR3 sequences, around 14% of them appearing once.

Sequencing input: blood. V usage is TRBV6-2 or TRBV6-3 and J usage is TRBJ1-1; TRBD1 matches at 9 bases. This TCR derives from a woman aged 18 to 35 with Graves' ophthalmopathy. Written as DNA, the CDR3 is TGTGCCACCAGCGGCGGACAGGGGGCTTTCTTT. Amino acids: CATSGGQGAFF.